A selection of T cell receptor beta chains follows, all from one sample in a study of a mutant IDH1 vaccine in newly diagnosed glioma. Using immunoSEQ multiplex PCR, the repertoire was profiled, and TCRdb retains in-frame clones only, with some absent. The data show about 69,000 clones, with about 88% seen just once and about 2% held by the top ten. Their recognized antigens are unknown. Sample: PBMCs, taken from a glioma patient whose treatment included an IDH1 peptide vaccine. The receptors derive from a man aged 25-45 years with glioma. Each CDR3 is given with its conserved first and last residue. Each record gives: J gene, clone size, V gene, D gene, CDR3 protein, CDR3 DNA. D genes are given only for firm matches. Size is stated for part of the rows, as once, few or many counts, or as a class when the clone is expanded.

TRBJ1-2 | . | TRBV5-1 | . | CASSDRQLYGYTF | TGCGCCAGCAGCGACAGACAACTCTATGGCTACACCTTC
TRBJ2-7 | . | TRBV28 | . | CASSFSSAADEQYF | TGTGCCAGCAGTTTCAGCTCCGCGGCGGACGAGCAGTACTTC
TRBJ2-5 | . | TRBV4-3 | TRBD2 | CASSQVFRGEQETQYF | TGCGCCAGCAGCCAAGTATTCCGGGGGGAACAAGAGACCCAGTACTTC
TRBJ1-5 | medium-sized | TRBV2 | . | CASGRDGNQPQHF | TGTGCCAGCGGTAGGGACGGCAATCAGCCCCAGCATTTT
TRBJ2-3 | . | TRBV5-4 | TRBD2 | CASSLGTSPDTQYF | TGTGCCAGCAGCTTGGGGACTAGCCCAGATACGCAGTATTTT
TRBJ2-7 | once | TRBV7-9 | TRBD2 | CASMRVSGRPQNEQYF | TGTGCCAGCATGAGAGTGAGCGGGAGACCTCAGAACGAGCAGTACTTC
TRBJ2-7 | . | TRBV11-1 | . | CASSLAYEQYF | TGTGCCAGCAGCTTAGCCTACGAGCAGTACTTC
TRBJ2-7 | . | TRBV6-6 | . | CASSYEGYSYEQYF | TGTGCCAGCAGTTACGAGGGGTACTCCTACGAGCAGTACTTC
TRBJ2-1 | . | TRBV20-1 | TRBD1 | CSARGREQFF | TGCAGTGCAAGGGGGCGGGAGCAGTTCTTC
TRBJ2-7 | . | TRBV30 | . | CAWSDGAPFYEQYF | TGTGCCTGGAGTGATGGGGCCCCTTTCTACGAGCAGTACTTC
TRBJ2-7 | . | TRBV4-1 | . | CASSQVMAPRGTSYEQYF | TGCGCCAGCAGCCAAGTGATGGCACCCCGAGGCACCTCCTACGAGCAGTACTTC
TRBJ2-7 | . | TRBV5-5 | . | CASSLVSRQSYEQYF | TGTGCCAGCAGCTTGGTGTCCCGTCAGTCCTACGAGCAGTACTTC
TRBJ1-1 | . | TRBV30 | . | CAWSVEGKNTEAFF | TGTGCCTGGAGTGTAGAGGGGAAGAACACTGAAGCTTTCTTT
TRBJ2-1 | . | TRBV19 | . | CASSSLQGSNEQFF | TGTGCCAGTAGTTCTCTACAGGGAAGCAATGAGCAGTTCTTC
TRBJ1-1 | . | TRBV5-4 | . | CASSSLGGEAFF | TGTGCCAGCAGCTCGCTCGGGGGTGAGGCTTTCTTT
TRBJ1-1 | few | TRBV6-1 | . | CASPRAQGSAFF | TGTGCCAGTCCCAGGGCCCAGGGGTCCGCTTTCTTT
TRBJ2-3 | . | TRBV27 | . | CASSPHQGDTQYF | TGTGCCAGCAGTCCGCACCAGGGAGATACGCAGTATTTT
TRBJ2-1 | . | TRBV15 | . | CATSRIGNPGLDEQFF | TGTGCCACCAGCAGAATTGGGAACCCGGGGTTGGATGAGCAGTTCTTC
TRBJ2-2 | . | TRBV27 | . | CASREYGPPNTGELFF | TGTGCCAGCAGGGAGTATGGGCCCCCGAACACCGGGGAGCTGTTTTTT
TRBJ2-7 | . | TRBV30 | . | CAWSADTYEQYF | TGTGCCTGGAGCGCAGATACCTACGAGCAGTACTTC
TRBJ2-3 | . | TRBV15 | . | CATSRRGFGTDTQYF | TGTGCCACCAGCAGGAGGGGGTTTGGCACAGATACGCAGTATTTT
TRBJ2-2 | once | TRBV9 | . | CASSVAGASTGELFF | TGTGCCAGCAGCGTAGCCGGAGCGTCCACCGGGGAGCTGTTTTTT
TRBJ1-5 | . | TRBV2 | . | CASSETGWESNQPQHF | TGTGCCAGCAGTGAAACAGGGTGGGAAAGCAATCAGCCCCAGCATTTT
TRBJ1-1 | . | TRBV10-3 | TRBD1 | CAIKEGADTEAFF | TGTGCCATCAAAGAGGGGGCTGACACTGAAGCTTTCTTT
TRBJ1-4 | . | TRBV11-2 | . | CASSFQSVNEKLFF | TGTGCCAGCAGCTTCCAATCAGTTAATGAAAAACTGTTTTTT
TRBJ2-5 | . | TRBV5-5 | . | CASSLGIEETQYF | TGTGCCAGCAGCTTGGGCATCGAAGAGACCCAGTACTTC
TRBJ2-2 | . | TRBV5-4 | . | CASSLPGAYTGELFF | TGTGCCAGCAGCTTACCGGGGGCGTACACCGGGGAGCTGTTTTTT
TRBJ1-1 | . | TRBV11-3 | . | CASSFGRHTEAFF | TGTGCCAGCAGCTTTGGTCGGCACACTGAAGCTTTCTTT
TRBJ2-3 | . | TRBV9 | . | CASSVGPQPGDTQYF | TGTGCCAGCAGCGTAGGTCCCCAGCCCGGTGATACGCAGTATTTT
TRBJ2-5 | once | TRBV19 | TRBD2 | CASRDRGGARETQYF | TGTGCCAGTAGGGACCGCGGGGGGGCCAGAGAGACCCAGTACTTC
TRBJ2-7 | . | TRBV7-2 | . | CASSSTSYEQYF | TGTGCCAGCAGCTCCACTTCTTACGAGCAGTACTTC
TRBJ1-1 | . | TRBV7-9 | . | CASSSPWDLEAFF | TGTGCCAGCAGCTCCCCGTGGGACTTGGAGGCTTTCTTT
TRBJ2-3 | . | TRBV14 | . | CASSPFTDTQYF | TGTGCCAGCAGCCCCTTCACAGATACGCAGTATTTT
TRBJ1-5 | . | TRBV9 | TRBD1 | CASSVGDRGWQPQHF | TGTGCCAGCAGCGTAGGGGACAGGGGGTGGCAGCCCCAGCATTTT
TRBJ2-5 | once | TRBV7-3 | . | CASSRRGGMEETQYF | TGTGCCAGCAGCCGAAGGGGGGGCATGGAAGAGACCCAGTACTTC
TRBJ1-2 | . | TRBV5-1 | . | CASSLAGTVHGYTF | TGCGCCAGCAGCTTGGCTGGGACCGTTCATGGCTACACCTTC
TRBJ1-1 | . | TRBV4-2 | . | CASSPMGANTEAFF | TGTGCCAGCAGCCCAATGGGGGCGAACACTGAAGCTTTCTTT
TRBJ1-1 | . | TRBV4-3 | . | CASSQSRWRQNTEAFF | TGCGCCAGCAGCCAATCCCGTTGGCGGCAAAACACTGAAGCTTTCTTT
TRBJ2-6 | . | TRBV30 | TRBD2 | CAWRGGSGANVLTF | TGTGCCTGGAGGGGGGGGTCTGGGGCCAACGTCCTGACTTTC
TRBJ1-2 | . | TRBV5-1 | . | CASTRGGEGYTF | TGCGCCAGCACCCGGGGAGGAGAGGGCTACACCTTC
TRBJ2-5 | . | TRBV4-3 | TRBD2 | CASSQDLGTGGKTQYF | TGCGCCAGCAGCCAAGACTTGGGGACGGGGGGAAAGACCCAGTACTTC